This T cell receptor (beta chain) was sequenced during a study of T-cell memory formation after mild COVID-19. This clonotype was detected a few times. The CDR3 contains 16 residues. Germline assignment: CDR1 SGHTA and CDR2 FQGNSA. J was trimmed by 5 bases and V by 0 bases; bases with no gene match: 5. TCRdb independently ran MiXCR on the 5' RACE reads; one entry per CDR3 protein. The sample holds about 120,000 distinct CDR3 sequences, 22% seen once. Sequencing was performed on PBMCs or a T cell subset sorted from them (not recorded which). The J gene is TRBJ2-5, the V gene TRBV7-2; 11 nucleotides align to TRBD1. This receptor was taken from a man aged 18 to 30 who had mild COVID-19 (a few samples of this study predate the infection). Cell type and time point are not known. Written as DNA, the CDR3 is TGTGCCAGCAGCTTAGCCGGACAGGGGGCGATGGAGACCCAGTACTTC. It translates to CASSLAGQGAMETQYF.